Below, one T cell receptor (beta chain) is given with its context. The data are from a study of blood T cell repertoires in COVID-19. Across the whole study: Material from acute and convalescent COVID-19 was sourced from the United States, Italy and Spain.

Under the authors' procedure: The authors estimated nucleated cell counts from reference gene primer amplification. Data came from immunoSEQ multiplex PCR; TCRdb stores just in-frame clones and leaves some out. V and J calls and clone size are copied from that table; D and trimming were computed from the DNA. The top ten hold under 8.5% of the sample, which has around 45,000 clones, about 89% seen once. Trimming removed 1 base from V and 4 bases from J; junction bases left unmatched: 1. The CDR3 has 14 residues. From germline, CDR1 is MNHNS and CDR2 SASEGT. The rearrangement joins TRBV6-1 to TRBJ2-7, with TRBD2 identical over 10 bases. This TCR was sampled from a man aged 70-80 years with active COVID-19. The sequenced sample consisted of peripheral blood. The CDR3 loop is CASSEGLAGYEQYF. DNA for the CDR3: TGTGCCAGCAGTGAAGGACTAGCGGGTTACGAGCAGTACTTC.